A single sample gave rise to the 23 T cell receptor beta chains below, sequenced in a study of blood T cell repertoires in COVID-19. Repertoires were generated with immunoSEQ multiplex PCR, while TCRdb's copy carries only in-frame clones and drops some. Of hundreds of thousands of clones listed, 87% are singletons. Sequencing used PBMCs or T cells enriched from blood (not recorded which). The receptor source for this set is a woman in her thirties who had recovered from COVID-19.

Regarding this clone: At the DNA level, this CDR3 is encoded by other sequences in the same sample as well. The chain combines TRBV6-5 with TRBJ2-3, with 8 bases identical to TRBD1. This CDR3 has 13 amino acids. The germline CDR1 and CDR2 sequences are MNHEY and SVGAGI. The V gene end was trimmed by 5 bases and the J gene end by 4 bases; junction bases not matched to a gene: 2. This chain's CDR3 is CASSRQGPDTQYF. The CDR3 DNA sequence: TGTGCCAGCAGTAGACAGGGGCCAGATACGCAGTATTTT.

The chain has TRBV19 and TRBJ2-6; 8 nucleotides line up with TRBD2. There are 16 residues in the CDR3. The germline CDR1 and CDR2 sequences are LNHDA and SQIVND (reference sequence). Here the CDR3 reads CAPGRVIRSGANVLTF. The CDR3 nucleotides are TGTGCGCCCGGGAGGGTAATCCGCTCTGGGGCCAACGTCCTGACTTTC.

This chain connects TRBV24-1 to TRBJ2-1, with D possibly being TRBD2 (5 bases). The CDR3 loop spans 17 amino acids. V shed 3 bases and J shed 0 bases, with 14 bases lying between them. CDR1 and CDR2 from the germline V gene are KGHDR and SFDVKD. CDR3 residues: CATSDEGAQNSYNEQFF. The CDR3, as DNA: TGTGCCACCAGTGATGAGGGTGCGCAGAACTCCTACAATGAGCAGTTCTTC.

The count of this clone is one. The chain carries TRBV11-2 and TRBJ2-7; no firm D call. The V end was cut by 1 base, the J end by 2 bases, with 12 bases between. Germline loops: CDR1 SGHAT, CDR2 FQNNGV. The CDR3 is made up of 15 amino acids. In nucleotides, the CDR3 is TGTGCCAGCAGCTTAGCAAGAGGCGGAACCTACGAGCAGTACTTC. This translates into CASSLARGGTYEQYF.

CDR3 in amino acids: CAWRSGQPYTF. The CDR3 DNA is TGTGCCTGGAGGTCGGGACAACCCTACACCTTC. The gene calls are TRBV30 and TRBJ1-2, with D maybe TRBD1 (6 bases). The CDR3 is 11 residues long. V shed 3 bases and J shed 10 bases, with 12 bases lying between them. CDR1 and CDR2 from the germline V gene are GTSNPN and SVGIG (reference sequence). Combining the CDR3 with reference TRBV30 and TRBJ1-2 gives the whole variable domain SQTIHQWPATLVQPVGSPLSLECTVEGTSNPNLYWYRQAAGRGLQLLFYSVGIGQISSEVPQNLSASRPQDRQFILSSKKLLLSDSGFYLCAWRSGQPYTFGSGTRLTVV.

Comment on this clone: The junction shows a germline mismatch at one end, possibly a read error. In the same sample, other DNA sequences code for this CDR3. The chain recombines TRBV2 with TRBJ2-7; D is perhaps TRBD1 (5 bases). The length of the CDR3 is 13 residues. From germline, CDR1 is SNHLY and CDR2 FYNNEI. CDR3 protein: CASSERMTDEQYF. The CDR3 DNA is TGTGCCAGCAGTGAACGAATGACAGACGAACAGTACTTC.

The rearrangement uses TRBV7-2 and TRBJ1-1, with a possible D match to TRBD1 (6 bases). The CDR3 loop spans 13 amino acids. V gave up 1 base and J gave up 8 bases, with 11 bases separating them. Germline V gene lookup returns CDR1 SGHTA and CDR2 FQGNSA. The CDR3 is CASSLVRGSEAFF. Here the CDR3 DNA reads TGTGCCAGCAGCTTAGTGAGGGGGTCGGAAGCTTTCTTT.

This chain joins TRBV6-5 and TRBJ2-1; 9 bases are a match to TRBD2. The CDR3 is 14 residues long. J lost 5 bases, V lost 6 bases, and 5 bases had no gene match. Germline V CDR1 and CDR2: MNHEY, SVGAGI. CDR3 bases: TGTGCCAGCAGGATAGGGACTAGCAACAATGAGCAGTTCTTC. It is translated as CASRIGTSNNEQFF.

The rearrangement joins TRBV7-9 to TRBJ1-1, with a possible D match to TRBD1 (5 bases). The CDR3 loop spans 13 amino acids. Germline V gene sequence: CDR1 SEHNR, CDR2 FQNEAQ (reference sequence). Trimming stripped 3 bases from V and 1 base from J, with 6 bases between. CDR3 region: CASSFTGNTEAFF. The CDR3 DNA follows: TGTGCCAGCAGCTTCACAGGGAACACTGAAGCTTTCTTT. Filled out from reference TRBV7-9 and TRBJ1-1, the complete variable domain reads DTGVSQNPRHKITKRGQNVTFRCDPISEHNRLYWYRQTLGQGPEFLTYFQNEAQLEKSRLLSDRFSAERPKGSFSTLEIQRTEQGDSAMYLCASSFTGNTEAFFGQGTRLTVV.

The chain is built from TRBV12-3 or TRBV12-4 and TRBJ2-1; D is unresolved. The CDR3 contains 13 residues. Trimming pared 3 bases from V and 6 bases from J, leaving 9 bases between. The CDR3 coding sequence is TGTGCCAGCAGTTTTACCGGTGTCAATGAGCAGTTCTTC. Protein sequence: CASSFTGVNEQFF.

This rearrangement joins TRBV19 to TRBJ1-5, with TRBD1 matching over 7 bases. The CDR3 contains 13 residues. The germline CDR1 and CDR2 sequences are LNHDA and SQIVND (reference sequence). V lost 6 bases and J lost 6; bases outside the gene matches: 5. This chain's CDR3 is CASRRDSSQPQHF. Here the CDR3 DNA reads TGTGCCAGTAGACGGGACAGTAGTCAGCCCCAGCATTTT.

The chain couples TRBV7-9 to TRBJ2-7; 8 bases map to TRBD1. The germline CDR1 and CDR2 sequences are SEHNR and FQNEAQ (reference sequence). There are 17 residues in the CDR3. V trimming: 4 bases; J trimming: 3 bases; junction bases outside the gene matches: 14. CDR3: CASSSTLQGGAGYEQYF. CDR3 bases: TGTGCCAGCAGCTCTACGTTACAGGGGGGAGCCGGCTACGAGCAGTACTTC. Drawing the rest from reference TRBV7-9 and TRBJ2-7, the complete variable domain is DTGVSQNPRHKITKRGQNVTFRCDPISEHNRLYWYRQTLGQGPEFLTYFQNEAQLEKSRLLSDRFSAERPKGSFSTLEIQRTEQGDSAMYLCASSSTLQGGAGYEQYFGPGTRLTVT.

The gene calls are TRBV3-1 (or the pseudogene TRBV3-2) and TRBJ1-2, with TRBD1 matching over 9 bases. The germline V gene has CDR1 LGHDT and CDR2 YNNKEL (reference sequence). The CDR3 spans 15 residues. Losses at the gene ends were 4 bases for V and 8 bases for J; bases not matched to a gene: 11. The CDR3 protein is CASSPTGRDRAGYTF. In nucleotides, the CDR3 is TGTGCCAGCAGCCCCACCGGGCGGGACAGGGCAGGCTACACCTTC.

J is TRBJ1-6 and V is TRBV7-9; tentative D call: TRBD1 (5 bases). Germline V gene sequence: CDR1 SEHNR, CDR2 FQNEAQ (reference sequence). Between the trimmed V and J ends, which lost 6 bases and 7 bases, there was a span of 10 bases. The CDR3 consists of 13 residues. CDR3 loop: CASRLRGNSPLHF. The CDR3 DNA reads as TGTGCCAGCAGACTCCGGGGGAATTCACCCCTCCACTTT. Filled out from reference TRBV7-9 and TRBJ1-6, the complete variable domain reads DTGVSQNPRHKITKRGQNVTFRCDPISEHNRLYWYRQTLGQGPEFLTYFQNEAQLEKSRLLSDRFSAERPKGSFSTLEIQRTEQGDSAMYLCASRLRGNSPLHFGNGTRLTVT.

V gene TRBV9 combines with J gene TRBJ1-1, with 9 bases aligning to TRBD1. CDR3 length: 14 residues. Germline CDR1 is SGDLS and CDR2 is YYNGEE. The V segment lost 4 bases and the J segment 3 bases; nucleotides outside the gene matches: 4. CDR3 DNA sequence: TGTGCCAGCAGCCCTGACAGGGGGGACACTGAAGCTTTCTTT. This encodes CASSPDRGDTEAFF.

The genes are TRBV5-1 and TRBJ2-7; 10 positions match TRBD1. Germline lookup yields CDR1 SGHRS and CDR2 YFSETQ. The CDR3 has 14 amino acids. V shed 4 bases, J shed 6 bases, and the junction held 7 bases outside the gene matches. CDR3 protein: CASSGGTGEREQYF. CDR3 DNA sequence: TGCGCCAGCAGCGGCGGGACAGGGGAACGCGAGCAGTACTTC.

With respect to this clone: Additional DNA sequences in this sample encode the identical CDR3. The V gene is TRBV4-1, the J gene TRBJ1-2; 7 nucleotides match TRBD1. CDR3 length: 13 residues. Unmatched junction bases numbered 0, after V lost 1 base and J lost 4 bases. In germline, CDR1 is MGHRA, CDR2 YSYEKL. CDR3 sequence: CASSQGQGYGYTF. The CDR3 DNA sequence: TGCGCCAGCAGCCAAGGACAGGGCTATGGCTACACCTTC.

The chain uses TRBV5-1 and TRBJ1-5; 8 bases fit TRBD1. This CDR3 is built from 16 residues. Germline assignment: CDR1 SGHRS and CDR2 YFSETQ. V was pared by 3 bases and J by 5 bases, with 10 bases of the junction left unmatched. This CDR3 is CASSSRDRFGDQPQHF. In nucleotides, the CDR3 is TGCGCCAGCAGCTCCAGGGACAGGTTTGGGGATCAGCCCCAGCATTTT.

The chain recombines TRBV30 with TRBJ1-1; D is perhaps TRBD1 (6 bases). The CDR3 has 15 residues. From germline, CDR1 is GTSNPN and CDR2 SVGIG (reference sequence). The ends were cut back, 5 bases at V and 4 bases at J, with 20 bases in the middle. CDR3 in amino acids: CAWALVGGGITEAFF. Here the CDR3 DNA reads TGTGCCTGGGCTCTTGTGGGGGGGGGCATCACTGAAGCTTTCTTT.

The chain has TRBV5-5 and TRBJ2-7, with 8 bases fitting TRBD2. Germline CDR1 SGHKS, CDR2 YYEKEE (reference sequence). V lost 4 bases to trimming and J lost 2 bases; unmatched junction nucleotides: 5. The CDR3 runs to 14 residues. The CDR3 DNA is TGTGCCAGCAGCCCCGGGAGGGGCCCCTACGAGCAGTACTTC. It codes for CASSPGRGPYEQYF.

The chain uses TRBV5-1 and TRBJ1-5; TRBD1 might be the D (5 bases). Trimming stripped 3 bases from V and 3 bases from J, with 10 bases between. The CDR3 sequence is 14 residues long. Germline values: CDR1 SGHRS, CDR2 YFSETQ. CDR3 bases: TGCGCCAGCAGCTGGGGGGGAGACAATCAGCCCCAGCATTTT. Translation: CASSWGGDNQPQHF.

This chain joins TRBV6-5 and TRBJ1-2, with 8 bases fitting TRBD1. The germline CDR1 and CDR2 sequences are MNHEY and SVGAGI. The CDR3 contains 14 residues. Unmatched junction bases numbered 11, after V lost 7 bases and J lost 7 bases. CDR3 residues: CASTTPGQGLGYTF. The DNA for the CDR3 is TGTGCCAGCACCACCCCCGGACAGGGTCTTGGCTACACCTTC.

The chain carries TRBV27 and TRBJ1-5, with 8 bases matching TRBD1. With V trimmed by 3 bases and J by 4 bases, 14 bases remained unmatched. The CDR3 sequence is 18 residues long. From germline, CDR1 is MNHEY and CDR2 SMNVEV (reference sequence). The CDR3 bases are TGTGCCAGCAGTTTGTGGGGGTGGACAGGGCAGCCTAATCAGCCCCAGCATTTT. The encoded protein is CASSLWGWTGQPNQPQHF.